These 14 T cell receptor beta chains were all obtained from the same sample, sequenced in a study of cytomegalovirus exposure and HLA in healthy donors. The PCR employed 60 Vbeta primers together with 13 Jbeta primers. The protocol was immunoSEQ multiplex PCR, while the TCRdb copy is restricted to in-frame clones and leaves out a portion. The repertoire holds approximately 170,000 clones, 65% to 70% seen once, with 4.5% in the top ten. The source material was PBMCs. All receptors come from a woman aged 18-29 years in good health and CMV-seropositive.

The chain is built from TRBV2 and TRBJ1-6; TRBD1 matches at 7 bases. CDR3 length: 15 residues. Germline V gives CDR1 SNHLY, CDR2 FYNNEI. The J segment lost 9 bases and the V segment lost 10 bases, leaving 15 bases of the junction unmatched. CDR3 DNA: TGTGCCACCGATCTCATGGGGACAGAGGCTTCACCCCTCCACTTT. Its translation is CATDLMGTEASPLHF.

This clone was counted a few times. The V call is TRBV11-2, the J call TRBJ2-7; perhaps TRBD2 as D (5 bases). The germline V and J ends were trimmed by 0 bases and 5 bases, with 11 bases remaining between them. Germline V gene lookup returns CDR1 SGHAT and CDR2 FQNNGV. The CDR3 length is 14 residues. The CDR3 region has the DNA TGTGCCAGCAGCTTAGATCCTCGAGGGCACGAGCAGTACTTC. Its translation is CASSLDPRGHEQYF.

This clone was seen just once. V usage is TRBV4-1 and J usage is TRBJ2-2; possibly TRBD1 for D (6 bases). The ends were cut back, 3 bases at V and 0 bases at J, with 11 bases in the middle. The germline V gene has CDR1 MGHRA and CDR2 YSYEKL. This CDR3 has 16 amino acids. The CDR3 DNA sequence: TGCGCCAGCAGCCATCAGGACAGCCCGAACACCGGGGAGCTGTTTTTT. It translates to CASSHQDSPNTGELFF.

This clone was seen only a few times. The chain is built from TRBV27 and TRBJ1-6; 8 bases are shared with TRBD1. Losses at the gene ends were 4 bases for V and 9 bases for J; bases not matched to a gene: 8. Germline CDR1 reads MNHEY; CDR2 reads SMNVEV (reference sequence). CDR3 length equals 15 residues. CDR3 residues: CASSSLGQGVSPLHF. The CDR3, as DNA: TGTGCCAGCAGTTCCCTCGGACAGGGTGTTTCACCCCTCCACTTT.

The rearrangement uses TRBV19 and TRBJ1-1; TRBD1 might be the D (6 bases). The CDR3 is 12 amino acids. V lost 3 bases to trimming and J lost 8 bases, with 10 bases between them. Per the germline V gene, CDR1 is LNHDA and CDR2 is SQIVND (reference sequence). CDR3 nucleotide sequence: TGTGCCAGTAGTATCGCCGGGACAGAAGCTTTCTTT. This encodes CASSIAGTEAFF.

The chain uses TRBV5-4 and TRBJ2-7; possibly TRBD1 for D (5 bases). Germline CDR1 is SGHNT and CDR2 is YYREEE (reference sequence). The CDR3 extends over 12 amino acids. Trimming pared 2 bases from V and 9 bases from J, leaving 12 bases between. CDR3 sequence (DNA): TGTGCCAGCAGCTTCTCCGACAGTACGCAGTACTTC. Amino acid sequence: CASSFSDSTQYF.

The rearrangement uses TRBV5-1 and TRBJ2-3; maybe TRBD1 (6 bases). Germline lookup yields CDR1 SGHRS and CDR2 YFSETQ. The CDR3 runs 15 residues. V was clipped by 1 base and J by 0 bases, with 9 bases between them. The CDR3 DNA follows: TGCGCCAGCAGCTTGCTAGGACAGAGCACAGATACGCAGTATTTT. It codes for CASSLLGQSTDTQYF.

The V and J genes are TRBV15 and TRBJ1-2; no clear D. With 3 bases removed from V and 4 bases from J, the gap between germline ends came to 12 bases. Germline lookup yields CDR1 LNHNV and CDR2 YYDKDF (reference sequence). This CDR3 comprises 14 residues. As DNA, the CDR3 is TGTGCCACCAGCAGCCGGGAGAGGATCTATGGCTACACCTTC. Protein sequence: CATSSRERIYGYTF.

A remark on this clone: The final CDR3 position lacks the conserved phenylalanine or tryptophan, pointing to a likely read error. This chain links TRBV13 with TRBJ1-1, with D possibly TRBD1 on 5 matching bases. Trimming shortened V by 5 bases and J by 1 base, and 11 bases separated the two germline ends. The CDR3 covers 14 residues. CDR1 and CDR2 from the germline V gene are PRHDT and FYEKMQ (reference sequence). The CDR3 is CASSPVTGNTEAFV. As DNA, the CDR3 is TGTGCCAGCAGCCCCGTTACAGGGAACACTGAAGCTTTCGTT.

This clone has just a few counts. The chain couples TRBV6-4 to TRBJ1-4, with a weak D call TRBD1 (6 bases). Trimming left V 6 bases short and J 9 bases short, with 20 bases between. The CDR3 contains 15 residues. Germline lookup yields CDR1 MRHNA and CDR2 SNTAGT. CDR3 sequence reads: CASRSRGFSLKKLFF. CDR3 DNA: TGTGCCAGCAGATCAAGGGGGTTCTCTTTGAAAAAACTGTTTTTT.

This clone occurred a few times. This chain links TRBV7-9 with TRBJ2-3, with 12 bases lining up with TRBD1. The germline CDR1 and CDR2 sequences are SEHNR and FQNEAQ (reference sequence). CDR3 length: 16 residues. With V trimmed by 4 bases and J by 4 bases, 6 bases remained unmatched. In nucleotides, the CDR3 is TGTGCCAGCAGCTCCCGGGACAGGGGGCTGTCAGATACGCAGTATTTT. Residues: CASSSRDRGLSDTQYF.

As regards this clone: As the CDR3 is not closed by the conserved phenylalanine or tryptophan, this likely results from a read error. The DNA is omitted, as the CDR3 cannot be located on it reliably, and the CDR3 follows TCRdb's listing. The V call is TRBV5-1, the J call TRBJ1-4. Inclusive of both ends, the CDR3 amounts to 8 amino acids. CDR1 and CDR2 (germline): SGHRS, YFSETQ. The CDR3 spells CASSLDSV.

The chain couples TRBV5-8 to TRBJ2-7; 9 bases are a match to TRBD1. V shed 4 bases and J 0 bases; nucleotides not matched to a gene: 11. CDR3 length: 17 residues. The germline V gene encodes CDR1 SGHTS and CDR2 YDEGEE. DNA for the CDR3: TGTGCCAGCAGCACCGAGCAAGGGGACAGGGTCTCCTACGAGCAGTACTTC. It is translated as CASSTEQGDRVSYEQYF.

The chain uses TRBV7-9 and TRBJ1-1; D is perhaps TRBD1 (6 bases). The germline V gene encodes CDR1 SEHNR and CDR2 FQNEAQ (reference sequence). V gave up 7 bases and J gave up 4 bases, with 19 bases separating them. The CDR3 consists of 15 residues. CDR3 region: CASIPTGHFGTEAFF. In nucleotides, the CDR3 is TGTGCCAGCATCCCGACGGGACACTTTGGCACTGAAGCTTTCTTT.